A single T cell receptor (beta chain) is shown here with its context. Its matching antigen is unknown. Germline CDR1 and CDR2: SGHRS and YFSETQ. V dropped 4 bases and J dropped 4 bases, with 17 bases sitting between them. The CDR3 has 15 amino acids. Barcoded TCR alpha and TCR beta cDNA libraries with UMIs came from 5'RACE using constant-segment primers. MiXCR, run by TCRdb on the 5' RACE reads, gives a single entry per CDR3 protein. The data contain a few hundred thousand distinct CDR3 sequences, approximately 15% of them singletons. The data derive from a study of T-cell memory formation after mild COVID-19. Study-wide results and caveats: Contracting clones, day 15 to 85, had balanced CD4/CD8, and later expanders favored CD4+.

The sample was PBMCs or a T cell subset sorted from them (not recorded which). The source is a man younger than 35 who had mild COVID-19 (a few samples of this study predate the infection). Cell type and time point are not known. The V gene is TRBV5-1, the J gene TRBJ2-5, with D tentatively TRBD1 (6 bases). The CDR3 DNA sequence: TGCGCCAGCAGCCCACCCGGGACAAAGGGAGAGACCCAGTACTTC. It is translated as CASSPPGTKGETQYF.